The TCR beta chain described here comes from a study of spatial heterogeneity in lung cancer. Study-wide context: The count of detected beta-chain sequences consistently exceeded that of alpha-chain sequences.

Time point denoted: sample taken at primary tumor resection. Whole RNA from tumor, nontumor lung or frozen PBMC was sequenced unsorted. Donors were around 70 untreated early-stage non-small cell lung cancer patients. V lost 2 bases and J lost 2, with 12 bases in between. Germline V gives CDR1 SGHVS, CDR2 FNYEAQ. This CDR3 region has 15 residues. From the 5' RACE reads, TCRdb called clonotypes with MiXCR, one entry per CDR3 protein. There are almost 75,000 distinct CDR3 sequences in the sample; 13% occur only once, and roughly 6.9% lies in the top ten. This sequence was found in a male donor with early-stage non-small cell lung cancer. The sequencing here drew on PBMCs, taken at surgery. The rearrangement links TRBV7-6 to TRBJ1-1; D is undetermined. This CDR3 is CASSLSISQNTEAFF. CDR3 coding DNA: TGTGCCAGCAGCTTAAGTATTAGTCAAAACACTGAAGCTTTCTTT. The variable domain in full, with the rest retrieved from reference TRBV7-6 and TRBJ1-1, is GAGVSQSPRYKVTKRGQDVALRCDPISGHVSLYWYRQALGQGPEFLTYFNYEAQQDKSGLPNDRFSAERPEGSISTLTIQRTEQRDSAMYRCASSLSISQNTEAFFGQGTRLTVV.